These 26 T cell receptor beta chains share one sample of origin, sequenced in a study of blood T cell repertoires in COVID-19. Assay: immunoSEQ multiplex PCR; the TCRdb copy retains only in-frame clones and omits some. The repertoire holds around 100,000 clones, with 85% as singletons. Sequencing was done on a sample of peripheral blood. These receptors came from a woman in her 70s with active or convalescent COVID-19.

V usage is TRBV6-6 and J usage is TRBJ1-3, with 10 bases matching TRBD1. V was pared by 5 bases and J by 0 bases, with 7 bases of the junction left unmatched. Per germline, CDR1 MNHNY and CDR2 SVGAGI (reference sequence). The CDR3 has 17 residues. CDR3 residues: CASSPGTGAISGNTIYF. The CDR3, as DNA: TGTGCCAGCAGTCCCGGGACAGGGGCAATCTCTGGAAACACCATATATTTT.

The chain employs TRBV10-3 and TRBJ2-7; D is uncertain. The CDR3 consists of 16 residues. Germline V CDR1 and CDR2: ENHRY, SYGVKD. V was clipped by 2 bases and J by 4 bases, with 18 bases between them. CDR3 bases: TGTGCCATCAGTGAGCCGCGGCCCAGTAGTGGGTACGAGCAGTACTTC. Protein product: CAISEPRPSSGYEQYF.

This clone was seen only a few times. The CDR3: CASSSKSGRGVEQYF. The DNA for the CDR3 is TGTGCCAGCAGCTCCAAAAGCGGGAGAGGGGTCGAGCAGTACTTC. The J gene is TRBJ2-7, the V gene TRBV5-4, with 8 bases that match TRBD2. Looked up from germline, CDR1 is SGHNT and CDR2 is YYREEE (reference sequence). The V segment lost 3 bases and the J segment 6 bases; nucleotides outside the gene matches: 11. The length of the CDR3 is 15 residues.

This chain joins TRBV4-3 and TRBJ1-1, with 7 bases fitting TRBD1. With V trimmed by 0 bases and J by 9 bases, 4 bases remained unmatched. This CDR3 is built from 13 residues. Germline CDR1 and CDR2: LGHNA and YSLEER. The CDR3 nucleotides read TGCGCCAGCAGCCAAGAGTCACAGGGGAAAGCTTTCTTT. Translating it yields CASSQESQGKAFF.

The J gene is TRBJ1-5, the V gene TRBV28; TRBD1 aligns across 10 bases. The length of the CDR3 is 16 residues. With 4 bases clipped from V and 2 bases from J, the junction kept 5 bases outside the gene matches. The germline CDR1 and CDR2 sequences are MDHEN and SYDVKM. The CDR3 bases are TGTGCCAGCAGTTCGGGACAGGGGCTAGGCAATCAGCCCCAGCATTTT. This translates into CASSSGQGLGNQPQHF.

This clone was picked up one time. V gene TRBV19 combines with J gene TRBJ2-7; 7 positions match TRBD1. Germline trimming cut 9 bases from V and 2 bases from J; bases unmatched to any gene: 13. The length of the CDR3 is 15 residues. From germline, CDR1 is LNHDA and CDR2 SQIVND (reference sequence). CDR3 coding DNA: TGTGCCAGCCGGTCACCGGGACAGAAAACCTACGAGCAGTACTTC. It encodes CASRSPGQKTYEQYF. Complete variable domain (other parts from reference TRBV19 and TRBJ2-7): DGGITQSPKYLFRKEGQNVTLSCEQNLNHDAMYWYRQDPGQGLRLIYYSQIVNDFQKGDIAEGYSVSREKKESFPLTVTSAQKNPTAFYLCASRSPGQKTYEQYFGPGTRLTVT.

This clone has more than one count but fewer than ten. This chain uses TRBV24-1 with TRBJ2-5; 10 bases are a match to TRBD1. Trimming took 6 bases from V and 5 from J; bases not matched to a gene: 8. The CDR3 extends over 15 amino acids. Looked up from germline, CDR1 is KGHDR and CDR2 is SFDVKD. The CDR3 here is CATSPPGTGVETQYF. CDR3 DNA: TGTGCCACCAGTCCACCCGGGACAGGGGTTGAGACCCAGTACTTC.

The chain has TRBV19 and TRBJ2-2; TRBD1 is a possible D gene (6 bases). CDR3 length equals 14 residues. V gave up 8 bases and J gave up 1 base, with 11 bases separating them. Germline V gives CDR1 LNHDA, CDR2 SQIVND (reference sequence). This chain's CDR3 is CASREQGNTGELFF. In DNA form, the CDR3 reads TGTGCCAGTCGGGAACAGGGGAACACCGGGGAGCTGTTTTTT.

For this clone: Mismatch with germline at one junction end may stem from a read error. This CDR3 reads CASSPFVGTGVYQYAYTF. Written as DNA, the CDR3 is TGTGCCAGCAGCCCTTTCGTCGGGACAGGGGTTTATCAATATGCCTACACCTTC. The gene calls are TRBV28 and TRBJ1-2; 10 bases agree with TRBD1. This CDR3 region has 18 residues. Germline V gene sequence: CDR1 MDHEN, CDR2 SYDVKM.

CDR3 sequence (DNA): TGTGCCAGTACCCATAGCGGGACCTCCTACAATGAGCAGTTCTTC. It codes for CASTHSGTSYNEQFF. The J gene is TRBJ2-1, the V gene TRBV19; 8 nucleotides agree with TRBD2. Germline CDR1 LNHDA, CDR2 SQIVND (reference sequence). V lost 7 bases to trimming and J lost 0 bases; unmatched junction nucleotides: 5. The CDR3 extends over 15 amino acids.

This clone was detected only a few times. The CDR3 sequence is CASSPGDSYEQYF. The CDR3 DNA sequence: TGTGCCAGCTCACCAGGGGACAGCTACGAGCAGTACTTC. The chain joins TRBV18 to TRBJ2-7, with TRBD1 matching 7 bases. This CDR3 comprises 13 residues. V lost 2 bases to trimming and J lost 3 bases; unmatched junction nucleotides: 1. CDR1 is KGHSH, CDR2 LQKENI, per germline.

This clone appeared once. The chain employs TRBV29-1 and TRBJ1-1; no clear D. CDR1 is SQVTM and CDR2 is ANQGSEA in the germline V gene. The CDR3 sequence is 13 residues long. The ends were cut back, 4 bases at V and 2 bases at J, with 11 bases in the middle. Here the CDR3 DNA reads TGCAGCGTTGTTCGGCAGGTTAACACTGAAGCTTTCTTT. Translating it yields CSVVRQVNTEAFF.

The chain joins TRBV7-8 to TRBJ1-1; D is unclear. The germline V gene encodes CDR1 SGHVS and CDR2 FQNEAQ. CDR3 length equals 14 residues. Trimming removed 2 bases from V and 1 base from J, with 8 bases in between. CDR3 DNA: TGTGCCAGCAGCTTAACCACAACGAACACTGAAGCTTTCTTT. As protein: CASSLTTTNTEAFF.

The chain's CDR3 is CASSQDSRDRGSHEQFF. In DNA form, the CDR3 reads TGTGCCAGCAGCCAAGATAGTCGGGACAGGGGTTCCCATGAGCAGTTCTTC. The chain joins TRBV3-1 (or the pseudogene TRBV3-2) to TRBJ2-1, with 10 bases that match TRBD1. Losses at the gene ends were 0 bases for V and 8 bases for J; bases not matched to a gene: 10. The germline V gene has CDR1 LGHDT and CDR2 YNNKEL (reference sequence). CDR3 size: 17 residues.

The sample holds a few counts of this clone. This chain links TRBV28 with TRBJ1-2; D is unresolved. CDR1 and CDR2 from the germline V gene are MDHEN and SYDVKM. The CDR3 has 14 amino acids. V lost 6 bases and J 4 bases, leaving 15 bases between the germline ends. CDR3 coding DNA: TGTGCCAGCAGACCTCAACACGGGTCCTATGGCTACACCTTC. This sequence encodes CASRPQHGSYGYTF.

This rearrangement joins TRBV6-2 or TRBV6-3 to TRBJ2-7; the D is unclear. CDR3 size: 14 residues. The germline CDR1 and CDR2 sequences are MNHEY and SVGEGT. V was cut by 0 bases and J by 2 bases, with 8 bases left in between. CDR3 residues: CASSYSLGTYEQYF. The DNA for the CDR3 is TGTGCCAGCAGTTACTCGCTAGGAACCTACGAGCAGTACTTC.

This clone was found a few times. This chain connects TRBV5-1 to TRBJ2-3, with 8 bases identical to TRBD1. Germline CDR1 is SGHRS and CDR2 is YFSETQ. CDR3 length: 18 amino acids. V gave up 4 bases and J gave up 1 base; unmatched junction bases: 14. The CDR3 is CASSPGQGTLVGTDTQYF. Written as DNA, the CDR3 is TGCGCCAGCAGCCCAGGACAGGGCACCCTCGTCGGCACAGATACGCAGTATTTT.

The rearrangement links TRBV3-1 (or the pseudogene TRBV3-2) to TRBJ2-7; 7 bases agree with TRBD2. The germline V gene has CDR1 LGHDT and CDR2 YNNKEL (reference sequence). The V segment lost 8 bases and the J segment 2 bases; nucleotides outside the gene matches: 15. The CDR3 runs 16 residues. The CDR3 loop is CASSPGGGKGAYEQYF. CDR3 bases: TGTGCCAGCTCCCCCGGGGGAGGGAAAGGGGCCTACGAGCAGTACTTC.

The V call is TRBV2, the J call TRBJ2-7, with D perhaps TRBD2 (6 bases). Germline CDR1 is SNHLY and CDR2 is FYNNEI. The CDR3 sequence is 15 residues long. Trimming shortened V by 7 bases and J by 5 bases, and 21 bases separated the two germline ends. This CDR3 reads CASNAGSRSPHEQYF. In DNA form, the CDR3 reads TGTGCCAGCAACGCGGGGAGCCGATCCCCCCACGAGCAGTACTTC.

The chain joins TRBV11-2 to TRBJ2-1; TRBD2 matches at 11 bases. The V gene end was trimmed by 5 bases and the J gene end by 7 bases; junction bases not matched to a gene: 10. Germline lookup yields CDR1 SGHAT and CDR2 FQNNGV. The CDR3 spans 16 residues. CDR3 nucleotide sequence: TGTGCCAGCAGCCCAAGACTAGCGGGAACGATAAATGAGCAGTTCTTC. This gives the protein CASSPRLAGTINEQFF.

This chain joins TRBV6-2 or TRBV6-3 and TRBJ1-3; tentative D call: TRBD1 (5 bases). The CDR3 totals 17 residues. Trimming cost V 4 bases and J 1 base, with 17 bases left between them. The germline CDR1 and CDR2 sequences are MNHEY and SVGEGT. DNA of the CDR3: TGTGCCAGCAGTTTTCGACAGTTGAGCGGGTCTGGAAACACCATATATTTT. Protein sequence: CASSFRQLSGSGNTIYF.

The chain has TRBV13 and TRBJ2-7; TRBD2 agrees at 9 bases. The CDR3 runs to 16 residues. Germline assignment: CDR1 PRHDT and CDR2 FYEKMQ (reference sequence). The junction had 10 bases not matched to a gene; V was cut back by 2 bases and J by 5 bases. Here the CDR3 reads CASSLRRLAGRNEQYF. In DNA, the CDR3 is TGTGCCAGCAGCTTAAGAAGGCTAGCGGGGAGGAACGAGCAGTACTTC.

CDR3 in amino acids: CAISESGKANVLTF. CDR3 bases: TGTGCCATCAGTGAGTCCGGGAAGGCCAACGTCCTGACTTTC. The gene calls are TRBV10-3 and TRBJ2-6; D may be TRBD2 (5 bases). V was shortened by 0 bases and J by 6 bases, with 6 bases between the two germline ends. This CDR3 spans 14 amino acids. Per germline, CDR1 ENHRY and CDR2 SYGVKD.

Comments on this clone: Relative to the germline gene, one junction end is altered; a read error may explain this. The V and J genes are TRBV7-7 and TRBJ2-1; 10 nucleotides line up with TRBD2. The CDR3 extends over 19 amino acids. Germline V CDR1 and CDR2: SSHAT, FNYEAQ (reference sequence). The CDR3 DNA is TGTGCTAGCAGCCCTAATCCAAAAATAGCGGGAGGAGGCTACAATGAGCAGTTCTTC. Residues: CASSPNPKIAGGGYNEQFF.

The chain joins TRBV7-9 to TRBJ2-5; 14 nucleotides agree with TRBD2. V lost 5 bases and J lost 3; bases outside the gene matches: 8. The CDR3 sequence is 17 residues long. Germline V gene data show CDR1 as SEHNR and CDR2 as FQNEAQ (reference sequence). The CDR3 protein is CASSVGLAGGVEETQYF. The CDR3 bases are TGTGCCAGCAGCGTAGGACTAGCGGGAGGAGTAGAAGAGACCCAGTACTTC.

The V call is TRBV7-8, the J call TRBJ1-1, with D possibly matching TRBD1 (6 bases). V was pared by 8 bases and J by 5 bases, with 15 bases between. The CDR3 sequence is 13 residues long. Germline CDR1 SGHVS, CDR2 FQNEAQ. CDR3 DNA: TGTGCCAGCGGGTCCCGCGGACAGACTGAAGCTTTCTTT. Amino acids: CASGSRGQTEAFF.